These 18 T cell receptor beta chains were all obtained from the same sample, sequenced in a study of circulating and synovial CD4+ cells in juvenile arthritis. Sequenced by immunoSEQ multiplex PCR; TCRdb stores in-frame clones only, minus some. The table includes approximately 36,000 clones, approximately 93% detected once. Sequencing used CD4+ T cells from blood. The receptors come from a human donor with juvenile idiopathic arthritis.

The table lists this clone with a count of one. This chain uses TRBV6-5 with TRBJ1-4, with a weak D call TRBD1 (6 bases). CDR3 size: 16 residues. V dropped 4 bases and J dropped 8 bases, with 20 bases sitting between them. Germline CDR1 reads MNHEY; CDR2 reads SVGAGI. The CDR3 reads CASSSTTGSSGEKLFF. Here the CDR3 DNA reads TGTGCCAGCAGTTCGACCACAGGGTCCTCTGGGGAAAAACTGTTTTTT.

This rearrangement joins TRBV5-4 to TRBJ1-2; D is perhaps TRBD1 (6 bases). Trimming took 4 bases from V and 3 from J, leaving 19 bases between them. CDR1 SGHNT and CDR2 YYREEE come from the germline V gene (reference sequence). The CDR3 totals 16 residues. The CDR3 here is CASSLQGTRSHYGYTF. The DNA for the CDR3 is TGTGCCAGCAGCCTCCAAGGGACAAGGTCGCACTATGGCTACACCTTC.

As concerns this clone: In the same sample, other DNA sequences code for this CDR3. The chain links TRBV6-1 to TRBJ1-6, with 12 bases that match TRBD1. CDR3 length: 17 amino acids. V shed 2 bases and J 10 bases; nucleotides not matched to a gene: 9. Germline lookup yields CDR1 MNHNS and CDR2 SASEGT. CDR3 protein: CASSERGDRGLVSPLHF. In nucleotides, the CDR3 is TGTGCCAGCAGTGAAAGGGGGGACAGGGGGCTAGTGTCACCCCTCCACTTT.

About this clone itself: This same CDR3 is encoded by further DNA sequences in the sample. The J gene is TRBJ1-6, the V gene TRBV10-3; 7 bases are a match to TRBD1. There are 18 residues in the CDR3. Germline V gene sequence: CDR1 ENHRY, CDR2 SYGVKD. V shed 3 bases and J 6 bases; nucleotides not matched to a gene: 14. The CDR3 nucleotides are TGTGCCATCAGTGAAGGAGTTTGGACGACAGGGATTAATTCACCCCTCCACTTT. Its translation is CAISEGVWTTGINSPLHF.

As DNA, the CDR3 is TGTGCCAGCAGCGCCCTCGGGACAGTAGATGGAAACACCATATATTTT. Translation gives CASSALGTVDGNTIYF. The chain carries TRBV9 and TRBJ1-3; 7 bases line up with TRBD1. The V and J ends lost 3 bases and 3 bases, in that order; junction bases with no gene match: 9. The germline gives CDR1 SGDLS, CDR2 YYNGEE. CDR3 length: 16 residues.

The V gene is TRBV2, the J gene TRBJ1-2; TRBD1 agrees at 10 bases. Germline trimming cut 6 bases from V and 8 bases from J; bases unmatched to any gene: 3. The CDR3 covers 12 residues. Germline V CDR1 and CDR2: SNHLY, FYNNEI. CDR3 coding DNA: TGTGCCAGCAGCGGACAGGGGGAAGGCTACACCTTC. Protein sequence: CASSGQGEGYTF.

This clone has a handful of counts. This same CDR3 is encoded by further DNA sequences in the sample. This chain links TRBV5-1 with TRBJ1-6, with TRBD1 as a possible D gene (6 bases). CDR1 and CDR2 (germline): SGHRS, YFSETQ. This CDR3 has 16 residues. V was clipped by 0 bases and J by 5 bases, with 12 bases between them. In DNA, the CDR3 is TGCGCCAGCAGCTTGGAGCGACAGGAGAATAATTCACCCCTCCACTTT. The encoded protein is CASSLERQENNSPLHF.

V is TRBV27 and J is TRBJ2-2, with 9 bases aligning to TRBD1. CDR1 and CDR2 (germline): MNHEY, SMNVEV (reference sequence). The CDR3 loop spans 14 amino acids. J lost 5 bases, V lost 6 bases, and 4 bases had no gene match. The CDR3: CASRQGAKTGELFF. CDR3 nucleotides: TGTGCCAGCAGACAGGGGGCAAAGACCGGGGAGCTGTTTTTT.

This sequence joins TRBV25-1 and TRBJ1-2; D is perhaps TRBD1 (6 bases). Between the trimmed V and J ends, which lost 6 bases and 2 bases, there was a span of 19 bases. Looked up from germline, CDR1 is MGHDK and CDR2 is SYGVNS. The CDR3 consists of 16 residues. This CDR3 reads CASRGPKGEDNYGYTF. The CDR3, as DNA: TGTGCCAGCAGGGGCCCCAAGGGGGAAGACAACTATGGCTACACCTTC.

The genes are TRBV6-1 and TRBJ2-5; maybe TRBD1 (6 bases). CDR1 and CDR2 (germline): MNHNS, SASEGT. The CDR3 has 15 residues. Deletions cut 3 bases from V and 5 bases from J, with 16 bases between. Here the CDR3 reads CASSENLGGDETQYF. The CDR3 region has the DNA TGTGCCAGCAGTGAGAACTTAGGGGGAGACGAGACCCAGTACTTC.

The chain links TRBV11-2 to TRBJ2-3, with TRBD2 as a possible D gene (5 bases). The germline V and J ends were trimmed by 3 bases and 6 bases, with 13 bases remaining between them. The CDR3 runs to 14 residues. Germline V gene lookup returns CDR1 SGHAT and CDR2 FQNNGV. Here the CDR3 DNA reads TGTGCCAGCAGCTTTCCTAGCCCTAGGGATACGCAGTATTTT. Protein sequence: CASSFPSPRDTQYF.

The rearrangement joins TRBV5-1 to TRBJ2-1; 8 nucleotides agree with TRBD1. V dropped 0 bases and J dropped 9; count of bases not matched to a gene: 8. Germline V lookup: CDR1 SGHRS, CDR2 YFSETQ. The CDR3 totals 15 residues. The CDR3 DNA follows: TGCGCCAGCAGCTTGGGGGGACAGGACGGGAGTGAGCAGTTCTTC. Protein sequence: CASSLGGQDGSEQFF.

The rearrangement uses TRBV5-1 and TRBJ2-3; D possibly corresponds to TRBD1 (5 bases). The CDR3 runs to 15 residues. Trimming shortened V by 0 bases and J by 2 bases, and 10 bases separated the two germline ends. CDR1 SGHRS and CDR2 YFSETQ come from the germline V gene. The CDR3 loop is CASSLGAGLTDTQYF. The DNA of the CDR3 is TGCGCCAGCAGCTTGGGGGCAGGGCTCACAGATACGCAGTATTTT.

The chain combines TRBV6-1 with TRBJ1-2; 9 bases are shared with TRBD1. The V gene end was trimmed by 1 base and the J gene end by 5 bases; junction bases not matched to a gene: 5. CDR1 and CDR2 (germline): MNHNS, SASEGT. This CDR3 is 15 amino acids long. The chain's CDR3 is CASSEEGQGRYGYTF. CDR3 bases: TGTGCCAGCAGTGAAGAGGGACAGGGACGGTATGGCTACACCTTC.

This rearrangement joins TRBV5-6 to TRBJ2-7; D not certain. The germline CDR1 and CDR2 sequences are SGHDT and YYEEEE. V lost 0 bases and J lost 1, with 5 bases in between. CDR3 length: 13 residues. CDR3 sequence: CASSLDKSYEQYF. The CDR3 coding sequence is TGTGCCAGCAGCTTGGACAAATCCTACGAGCAGTACTTC.

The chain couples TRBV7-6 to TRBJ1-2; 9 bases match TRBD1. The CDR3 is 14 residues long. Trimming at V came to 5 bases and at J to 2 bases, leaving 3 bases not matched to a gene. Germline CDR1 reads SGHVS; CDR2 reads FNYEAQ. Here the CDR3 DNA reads TGTGCCAGCAGCCCGGGACAGGGAAACTATGGCTACACCTTC. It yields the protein CASSPGQGNYGYTF.

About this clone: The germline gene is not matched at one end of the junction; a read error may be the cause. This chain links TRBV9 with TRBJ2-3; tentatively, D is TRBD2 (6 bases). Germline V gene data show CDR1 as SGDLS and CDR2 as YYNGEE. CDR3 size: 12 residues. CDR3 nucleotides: TGTGCCAGCAGCGCCTTCGGAAGGGACTTTGTTTTT. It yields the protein CASSAFGRDFVF.

Written as DNA, the CDR3 is TGCGCCAGCAGCGGAGGGACGGCCCGCTCTGGAAACACCATATATTTT. Its translation is CASSGGTARSGNTIYF. The chain has TRBV5-1 and TRBJ1-3; D perhaps matches TRBD1 (5 bases). Germline V gene lookup returns CDR1 SGHRS and CDR2 YFSETQ. CDR3 length: 16 residues. V was clipped by 4 bases and J by 0 bases, with 14 bases between them.